Below, 25 T cell receptor beta chains from the same sample are listed, as sequenced in a study of CD8 T cells in ankylosing spondylitis. Each CDR3 protein is one row after TCRdb ran MiXCR on the 5' RACE reads. The sample has around 340,000 distinct CDR3 sequences, roughly 15% seen once. Sequenced material: blood, either unsorted or a sorted T cell fraction (not recorded which). The source is a male donor with ankylosing spondylitis or in good health (not recorded which).

This clonotype has a handful of counts. This sequence joins TRBV7-2 and TRBJ2-3; 10 bases agree with TRBD2. From germline, CDR1 is SGHTA and CDR2 FQGNSA. Losses at the gene ends were 5 bases for V and 6 bases for J; bases not matched to a gene: 5. The CDR3 is made up of 14 amino acids. CDR3: CASSELAGPDTQYF. The DNA of the CDR3 is TGTGCCAGCAGCGAACTAGCGGGGCCCGATACGCAGTATTTT.

This clonotype was counted at least ten times. The chain is built from TRBV5-1 and TRBJ2-2; D call uncertain. The germline V and J ends were trimmed by 0 bases and 5 bases, with 11 bases remaining between them. Germline V CDR1 and CDR2: SGHRS, YFSETQ. CDR3 length equals 15 residues. DNA of the CDR3: TGCGCCAGCAGCTTGGTGGTTGGAGCAACCGGGGAGCTGTTTTTT. This translates into CASSLVVGATGELFF.

V usage is TRBV7-2 and J usage is TRBJ2-1, with 10 bases identical to TRBD1. V was clipped by 1 base and J by 7 bases; unmatched bases: 7. The CDR3 runs 16 residues. In germline, CDR1 is SGHTA, CDR2 FQGNSA. DNA for the CDR3: TGTGCCAGCAGCTTAGTGGGACAGGGGCGTAGAAATGAGCAGTTCTTC. This codes for CASSLVGQGRRNEQFF.

In its sample, this clonotype was seen a few times. Germline and junction disagree at one end, which may indicate a read error. This rearrangement joins TRBV7-9 to TRBJ1-1; 10 bases map to TRBD1. The CDR3 has 16 residues. CDR1 is SEHNR, CDR2 FQNEAQ, per germline (reference sequence). CDR3 region: CASSLPGGQGNAEAFF. CDR3 DNA: TGTGCCAGCAGCTTGCCAGGGGGACAGGGGAACGCTGAAGCTTTCTTT.

For this clonotype: Since a much larger clone is just one base distant, this may be a read error. The chain links TRBV7-2 to TRBJ2-1; 10 bases align to TRBD2. This CDR3 is built from 16 residues. In germline, CDR1 is SGHTA, CDR2 FQGNSA. V shed 7 bases, J shed 7 bases, and the junction held 13 bases outside the gene matches. The DNA for the CDR3 is TGTGCCAGCAACCGTCAAAGCGGGGGGGCTGGTAATGAGCAGTTCTTC. Residues: CASNRQSGGAGNEQFF. Complete variable domain (other parts from reference TRBV7-2 and TRBJ2-1): GAGVSQSPSNKVTEKGKDVELRCDPISGHTALYWYRQSLGQGLEFLIYFQGNSAPDKSGLPSDRFSAERTGGSVSTLTIQRTQQEDSAVYLCASNRQSGGAGNEQFFGPGTRLTVL.

This clonotype was observed at least ten times. The rearrangement links TRBV6-5 to TRBJ2-7; D may match TRBD1 or TRBD2 (5 bases each). Germline CDR1 reads MNHEY; CDR2 reads SVGAGI. The CDR3 sequence is 13 residues long. Trimming stripped 4 bases from V and 0 bases from J, with 7 bases between. The CDR3 DNA reads as TGTGCCAGCAGTTCTGGGGGCTCCTACGAGCAGTACTTC. It translates to CASSSGGSYEQYF.

This clonotype was counted many times. Germline is not matched at one junction end, which may reflect a read error. The chain uses TRBV5-1 and TRBJ2-1; D is possibly TRBD2 (6 bases). This CDR3 is built from 11 residues. Germline V gene data show CDR1 as SGHRS and CDR2 as YFSETQ. The CDR3 protein is CASSLADEQFF. The CDR3 coding sequence is TGTGCCAGCAGCTTAGCGGATGAGCAGTTCTTC.

This clonotype has a handful of counts. The chain recombines TRBV4-1 with TRBJ2-1; D not resolved. Trimming pared 4 bases from V and 0 bases from J, leaving 13 bases between. CDR3 length equals 16 residues. In germline, CDR1 is MGHRA, CDR2 YSYEKL. The CDR3 DNA sequence: TGCGCCAGCAGCCTGCAGAGCGCCGTCTCCTACAATGAGCAGTTCTTC. Its translation: CASSLQSAVSYNEQFF.

CDR3 in amino acids: CASSLNGRALNEQYF. CDR3 DNA: TGTGCCAGCAGTTTAAACGGGAGGGCCTTGAACGAGCAGTACTTC. The gene calls are TRBV12-3 or TRBV12-4 and TRBJ2-7, with 8 bases aligning to TRBD2. CDR3 size: 15 residues. V lost 2 bases to trimming and J lost 5 bases; unmatched junction nucleotides: 8.

In this sample, this clonotype turned up a few times. The chain is built from TRBV7-9 and TRBJ1-4; 9 nucleotides line up with TRBD1. In germline, CDR1 is SEHNR, CDR2 FQNEAQ (reference sequence). This CDR3 comprises 14 residues. The V gene end was trimmed by 3 bases and the J gene end by 8 bases; junction bases not matched to a gene: 4. The DNA for the CDR3 is TGTGCCAGCAGCTTGGACAGGGGTCGCGAAAAACTGTTTTTT. Translating gives CASSLDRGREKLFF.

The V and J genes are TRBV18 and TRBJ1-1; TRBD1 is a possible D gene (5 bases). The CDR3 extends over 14 amino acids. Germline CDR1 reads KGHSH; CDR2 reads LQKENI. Trimming left V 6 bases short and J 4 bases short, with 15 bases between. CDR3 sequence: CASSPDSRITEAFF. CDR3 nucleotide sequence: TGTGCCAGCTCCCCCGACAGTCGTATCACTGAAGCTTTCTTT.

This clonotype has just a few counts. This chain connects TRBV6-1 to TRBJ2-3, with 8 bases matching TRBD2. Per germline, CDR1 MNHNS and CDR2 SASEGT. The CDR3 has 15 amino acids. V lost 8 bases and J lost 6; bases outside the gene matches: 13. This CDR3 reads CASGRGVAGPDTQYF. The CDR3 DNA sequence: TGTGCCAGCGGCCGAGGAGTAGCGGGACCGGATACGCAGTATTTT.

This clonotype has only a few counts. This chain connects TRBV12-3 or TRBV12-4 to TRBJ1-1; D remains ambiguous. Trimming cost V 5 bases and J 5 bases, with 15 bases left between them. The CDR3 consists of 14 residues. CDR3 sequence (DNA): TGTGCCAGCAGTGGCCTGGTGGAGGGAACTGAAGCTTTCTTT. Translation: CASSGLVEGTEAFF.

The chain has TRBV7-8 and TRBJ1-1; a possible D gene is TRBD1 (5 bases). Germline loops: CDR1 SGHVS, CDR2 FQNEAQ. This CDR3 region has 15 residues. Deletions cut 6 bases from V and 1 base from J, with 15 bases between. As DNA, the CDR3 is TGTGCCAGCAGTTCCACCGGGGCGCCGAACACTGAAGCTTTCTTT. This translates into CASSSTGAPNTEAFF.

The chain joins TRBV30 to TRBJ2-3; D ambiguous. V lost 3 bases to trimming and J lost 4 bases, with 11 bases between them. CDR3 size: 13 residues. Germline V gene sequence: CDR1 GTSNPN, CDR2 SVGIG (reference sequence). CDR3 sequence reads: CAWRSQGADTQYF. CDR3 nucleotides: TGTGCCTGGAGGAGCCAAGGCGCAGATACGCAGTATTTT.

This clonotype was picked up many times. This sequence joins TRBV5-1 and TRBJ2-7; the D is unclear. Germline V gives CDR1 SGHRS, CDR2 YFSETQ. V dropped 9 bases and J dropped 7 bases, with 23 bases sitting between them. This CDR3 region has 14 residues. The CDR3 nucleotides are TGCGCCACCTCCCCGGTTTCTCCTCCCGAAGAGCAGTACTTC. It is translated as CATSPVSPPEEQYF.

The chain joins TRBV6-5 to TRBJ2-2, with D possibly matching TRBD2 (6 bases). Germline V gives CDR1 MNHEY, CDR2 SVGAGI. Trimming cost V 3 bases and J 0 bases, with 14 bases left between them. The CDR3 extends over 17 amino acids. The CDR3 reads CASSYNRGITNTGELFF. In DNA, the CDR3 is TGTGCCAGCAGTTATAATCGGGGGATCACGAACACCGGGGAGCTGTTTTTT.

Only a few counts were recorded for this clonotype. CDR3 coding DNA: TGTGCCAGCAGCCCACAGGGAGACAACACAGATACGCAGTATTTT. Translation: CASSPQGDNTDTQYF. The chain recombines TRBV7-2 with TRBJ2-3; D might be TRBD1 (6 bases). This CDR3 region has 15 residues. Germline CDR1 reads SGHTA; CDR2 reads FQGNSA. The V end lost 5 bases, the J end lost 2 bases, and 14 bases lay between the germline ends.

The chain couples TRBV7-2 to TRBJ1-6; D is possibly TRBD1 (6 bases). The germline V and J ends were trimmed by 1 base and 10 bases, with 14 bases remaining between them. The CDR3 is 15 residues long. Germline V CDR1 and CDR2: SGHTA, FQGNSA. CDR3 region: CASSLGTAIGSPLHF. The DNA for the CDR3 is TGTGCCAGCAGCTTAGGGACAGCCATTGGGTCACCCCTCCACTTT.

This clonotype has more than one count but fewer than ten. The chain links TRBV6-1 to TRBJ1-6, with a possible D match to TRBD1 (5 bases). Germline V CDR1 and CDR2: MNHNS, SASEGT. The CDR3 consists of 15 residues. V lost 8 bases and J lost 0, with 11 bases in between. In DNA form, the CDR3 reads TGTGCCAGCGGGGGGTCGGGCTCCTATAATTCACCCCTCCACTTT. This gives the protein CASGGSGSYNSPLHF.

The chain joins TRBV12-3 or TRBV12-4 to TRBJ2-7; 10 bases are shared with TRBD2. This CDR3 region has 14 residues. Trimming took 4 bases from V and 5 from J; bases not matched to a gene: 5. CDR3 amino acids: CASSSSSGSNEQYF. The DNA of the CDR3 is TGTGCCAGCAGTTCTTCTAGCGGGAGTAACGAGCAGTACTTC.

This clonotype has a handful of counts. The genes are TRBV12-3 or TRBV12-4 and TRBJ2-1; D unresolved. V was pared by 2 bases and J by 12 bases, with 11 bases between. This CDR3 has 12 amino acids. In DNA form, the CDR3 reads TGTGCCAGCAGTTTACAGCCCGCTGGGCAGTTCTTC. It is translated as CASSLQPAGQFF.

This clonotype occurred many times. This chain links TRBV29-1 with TRBJ1-1; 9 bases fit TRBD1. The CDR3 extends over 13 amino acids. The J segment lost 4 bases and the V segment lost 7 bases, leaving 7 bases of the junction unmatched. The V gene's germline CDR1 is SQVTM and CDR2 ANQGSEA. This CDR3 reads CSGRQGQGTEAFF. CDR3 sequence (DNA): TGCAGCGGTCGACAGGGACAGGGCACTGAAGCTTTCTTT.

The chain uses TRBV5-1 and TRBJ2-3; D is possibly TRBD1 (6 bases). Trimming pared 1 base from V and 4 bases from J, leaving 7 bases between. The CDR3 totals 13 residues. The germline CDR1 and CDR2 sequences are SGHRS and YFSETQ. The CDR3 DNA sequence: TGCGCCAGCAGCTTGCAGGGGTCAGATACGCAGTATTTT. Translated: CASSLQGSDTQYF.

The sample holds a few counts of this clonotype. The chain recombines TRBV4-1 with TRBJ2-1, with 10 bases identical to TRBD2. The germline CDR1 and CDR2 sequences are MGHRA and YSYEKL. The length of the CDR3 is 17 residues. V lost 1 base, J lost 6 bases, and 9 bases stayed unmatched. The CDR3 loop reads CASSQGLAGAPFNEQFF. The DNA of the CDR3 is TGCGCCAGCAGCCAAGGTCTAGCGGGAGCCCCCTTCAATGAGCAGTTCTTC.